This TCR beta chain comes out of a study of OX40 agonist ivuxolimab in advanced cancers. At the level of the study: Mean age around 60 years, range 23 to 79; around 80% male.

Germline assignment: CDR1 SGHTA and CDR2 FQGTGA. The ends were cut back, 2 bases at V and 6 bases at J, with 12 bases in the middle. The CDR3 runs 14 residues. Generated by immunoSEQ multiplex PCR, the TCRdb table keeps only in-frame clones and is missing some. The data hold around 64,000 clones, with approximately 88% observed a single time. Enrollment shut out patients with autoimmune disease history or systemic immunosuppression. Sampling times: baseline, cycle 4 day 1, cycle 7 day 1. On this clone: Within the sample, other DNA sequences also encode this same CDR3.

The clonotype originates from an adult with an advanced solid tumor such as melanoma, head and neck, liver or kidney cancer. The gene calls are TRBV7-3 and TRBJ2-3; D remains ambiguous. Sequences were derived from CD4+ or CD8+ T cells sorted from blood, sampled in a trial of the OX40 agonist ivuxolimab. CDR3 residues: CASSLELVPDTQYF. The CDR3 nucleotides read TGTGCCAGCAGCTTAGAGTTAGTCCCCGATACGCAGTATTTT.